Below, one T cell receptor (beta chain) is given with its context. Per the germline V gene, CDR1 is LNHDA and CDR2 is SQIVND (reference sequence). The CDR3 is 14 amino acids. V lost 6 bases, J lost 5 bases, and 7 bases stayed unmatched. This sample stems from a study of blood T cell repertoires in COVID-19. Repertoires were generated with immunoSEQ multiplex PCR, while TCRdb's copy carries only in-frame clones and drops some. The sample consists of more than 10,000 clones, almost 90% of them appearing once. This clonotype was obtained from a human donor with active COVID-19. The donor label of this sample is uncertain. The sequencing sample was made of peripheral blood. The J gene is TRBJ1-2, the V gene TRBV19; 9 bases are shared with TRBD1. The CDR3 bases are TGTGCCAGTAGCACCCTGGACAGGGGATATGGCTACACCTTC. It encodes CASSTLDRGYGYTF.